A selection of T cell receptor beta chains follows, all from one sample in a study of T cells in Graves' hyperthyroidism and ophthalmopathy. TCRdb reanalysed the multiplex PCR reads using MiXCR and keeps one entry per CDR3 protein. This sample has over 350,000 distinct CDR3 sequences; about 14% occur once, and the top ten carry around 14%. Sequencing was done on a sample of blood. Every receptor here comes from a man between 18 and 29 years old with Graves' ophthalmopathy. Each CDR3 is given with its conserved first and last residue.

J gene: TRBJ2-5; V gene: TRBV20-1; CDR3 protein: CSARGRGAGETQYF
J gene: TRBJ1-5; V gene: TRBV11-2; CDR3 protein: CASSSEAFGQPQHF
J gene: TRBJ2-4; V gene: TRBV20-1; CDR3 protein: CSAAPLVPQNIQYF
J gene: TRBJ2-2; V gene: TRBV7-8; CDR3 protein: CASSFWTSNTGELFF
J gene: TRBJ1-1; V gene: TRBV2; CDR3 protein: CASTRVGTEAFF
J gene: TRBJ2-7; V gene: TRBV11-3; CDR3 protein: CASSKEGSEQYF
J gene: TRBJ1-2; V gene: TRBV3-1; CDR3 protein: CASSPRTGHYGYTF
J gene: TRBJ1-4; V gene: TRBV12-3/TRBV12-4; CDR3 protein: CASSYNEGEKLFF
J gene: TRBJ1-2; V gene: TRBV27; CDR3 protein: CASAYDSTGYGYTF
J gene: TRBJ1-1; V gene: TRBV6-1; CDR3 protein: CASTEAAEVGTEAFF
J gene: TRBJ1-6; V gene: TRBV19; CDR3 protein: CASSIQQPSNSPLHF
J gene: TRBJ2-1; V gene: TRBV11-3; CDR3 protein: CASSPGPGVGSSYNEQFF
J gene: TRBJ2-3; V gene: TRBV5-1; CDR3 protein: CASSSRGRDTDTQYF
J gene: TRBJ2-1; V gene: TRBV7-9; CDR3 protein: CASSYKQVSNEQFF
J gene: TRBJ1-6; V gene: TRBV5-5; CDR3 protein: CASSLLKQGEGSPLHF
J gene: TRBJ2-3; V gene: TRBV6-1; CDR3 protein: CASTASSDTQYF